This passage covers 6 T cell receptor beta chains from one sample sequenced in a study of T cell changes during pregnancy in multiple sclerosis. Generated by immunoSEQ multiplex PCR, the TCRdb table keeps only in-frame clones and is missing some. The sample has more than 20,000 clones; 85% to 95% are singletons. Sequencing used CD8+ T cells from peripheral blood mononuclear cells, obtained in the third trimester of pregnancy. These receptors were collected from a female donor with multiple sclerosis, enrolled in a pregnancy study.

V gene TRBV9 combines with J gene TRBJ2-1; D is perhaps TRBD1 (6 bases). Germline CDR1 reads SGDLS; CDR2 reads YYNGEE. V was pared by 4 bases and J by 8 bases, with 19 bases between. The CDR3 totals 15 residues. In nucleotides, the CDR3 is TGTGCCAGCAGCCCCGAGGGGGTTACTAGGTATGAGCAGTTCTTC. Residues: CASSPEGVTRYEQFF.

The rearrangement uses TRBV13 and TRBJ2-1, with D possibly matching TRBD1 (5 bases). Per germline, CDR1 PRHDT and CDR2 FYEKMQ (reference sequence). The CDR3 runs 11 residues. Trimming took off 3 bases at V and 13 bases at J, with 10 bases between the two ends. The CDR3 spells CASSFDSIQFF. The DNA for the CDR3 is TGTGCCAGCAGCTTTGACAGCATACAGTTCTTC.

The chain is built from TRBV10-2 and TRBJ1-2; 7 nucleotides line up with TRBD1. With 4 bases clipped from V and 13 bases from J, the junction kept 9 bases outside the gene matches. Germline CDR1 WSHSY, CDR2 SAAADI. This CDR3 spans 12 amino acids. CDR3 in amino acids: CASSGEGATPTF. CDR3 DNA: TGCGCCAGCAGTGGAGAGGGGGCGACTCCCACCTTC.

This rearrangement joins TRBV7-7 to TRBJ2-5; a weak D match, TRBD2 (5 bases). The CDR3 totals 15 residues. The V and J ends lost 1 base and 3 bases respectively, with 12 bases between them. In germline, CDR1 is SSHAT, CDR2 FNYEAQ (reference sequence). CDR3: CASSLDRTGKETQYF. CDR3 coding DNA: TGTGCCAGCAGCTTAGATCGGACTGGAAAAGAGACCCAGTACTTC. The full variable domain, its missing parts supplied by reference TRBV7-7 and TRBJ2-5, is GAGVSQSPRYKVTKRGQDVTLRCDPISSHATLYWYQQALGQGPEFLTYFNYEAQPDKSGLPSDRFSAERPEGSISTLTIQRTEQRDSAMYRCASSLDRTGKETQYFGPGTRLLVL.

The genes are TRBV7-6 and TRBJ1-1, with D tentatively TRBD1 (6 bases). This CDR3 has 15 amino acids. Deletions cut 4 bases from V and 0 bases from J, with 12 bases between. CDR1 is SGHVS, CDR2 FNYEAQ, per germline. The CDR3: CASSSSGGLNTEAFF. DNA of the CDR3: TGTGCCAGCAGCTCTAGTGGGGGCCTGAACACTGAAGCTTTCTTT.

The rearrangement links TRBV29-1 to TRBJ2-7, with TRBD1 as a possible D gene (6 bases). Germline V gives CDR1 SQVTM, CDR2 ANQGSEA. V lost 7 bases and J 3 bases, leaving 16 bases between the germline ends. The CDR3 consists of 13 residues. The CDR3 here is CSAEQGSGYEQYF. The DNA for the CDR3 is TGCAGCGCTGAGCAGGGGAGCGGCTACGAGCAGTACTTC.